This TCR beta chain came from a study of T cells in Graves' hyperthyroidism and ophthalmopathy. Across the study: Peripheral blood was collected at initial diagnosis, before any treatment. Study outcomes and limitations: Model output signaled ophthalmopathy a median around 6.9 months ahead of onset.

Hyperthyroidism had been newly diagnosed in patients aged 18 to 65, and its duration was under 2 months. Template material for amplifying TCR beta CDR3 regions consisted of RNA transcripts. First-round RT-PCR targeting the TCR CDR3 was performed with the HTBI primer set. From the multiplex PCR reads, TCRdb called clonotypes with MiXCR, one entry per CDR3 protein. The table lists around 430,000 distinct CDR3 sequences, about 15% of them singletons. This clonotype has at least ten counts. Its antigen is unknown. Germline V lookup: CDR1 SNHLY, CDR2 FYNNEI. The CDR3 consists of 14 residues. With 9 bases clipped from V and 4 bases from J, the junction kept 8 bases outside the gene matches.

The clonotype originates from a woman in her twenties or thirties with Graves' hyperthyroidism. Sequencing used blood. The genes are TRBV2 and TRBJ1-3; the match to TRBD1 covers 8 bases. CDR3 bases: TGTGCCAGTTCGGACAGGGCGGACGGAAACACCATATATTTT. This gives the protein CASSDRADGNTIYF.